This TCR beta chain originates from a study of identical twins. Notes on the study in general: Where beta out-of-frame sequences were concerned, excess twin sharing was weaker. It was cross-sectional statistical analysis, not following the same donors, that the conclusions relied on. Analyses based on zero insertions could be partly confounded by invariant MAIT and iNKT cells. Abundant beta clonotypes from cord blood had fewer insertions, unlike memory repertoires, which showed none.

This clonotype was detected many times. Its target is unknown. One entry per CDR3 protein, called by TCRdb with MiXCR from the 5' RACE reads. This sample carries 450,000 or so distinct CDR3 sequences, over 12% of them seen once, and the ten largest clones take 0.52%. V was clipped by 6 bases and J by 1 base, with 10 bases between them. The CDR3 is made up of 14 amino acids. The same sample was also studied in work on yellow fever vaccine responses in identical twins.

The receptor was isolated from a woman between 18 and 29 years old in good health. The chain couples TRBV12-3 or TRBV12-4 to TRBJ2-1; possible D gene TRBD1, 6 bases. Sequenced sample: CD4+ T cells sorted from blood. In nucleotides, the CDR3 is TGTGCCAGCAGGATACAGGGTTCCTACAATGAGCAGTTCTTC. As protein: CASRIQGSYNEQFF.